The clone carrying this TCR beta chain was seen ten or more times. Time point described: newly diagnosed GD, antithyroid drugs for less than 3 months. From RNA extracted from PBMCs, the TCR library was made. This sample is part of a study of regulatory T cells in long-lasting Graves disease. TCR beta libraries were built with iRepertoire HTBI primers and Arm-PCR of CDR3 regions. TCRdb itself ran the multiplex PCR reads through MiXCR, one entry per CDR3 protein. The sample yields hundreds of thousands of distinct CDR3 sequences, 16% seen once. The sample also formed part of further work on T cells in Graves' hyperthyroidism and ophthalmopathy.

The TCR sequence derives from a man younger than 35 with Graves disease. Specimen: peripheral blood mononuclear cells (PBMCs), collected at new diagnosis, from a patient treated with antithyroid drugs.

As DNA, the CDR3 is TGTGCCATCAGTGCTGGGACTAGCGGGAACCAAGAGACCCAGTACTTC. Translating gives CAISAGTSGNQETQYF. The rearrangement links TRBV10-3 to TRBJ2-5; the match to TRBD2 covers 13 bases. The J segment lost 0 bases and the V segment lost 4 bases, leaving 2 bases of the junction unmatched. Germline CDR1 ENHRY, CDR2 SYGVKD. The CDR3 has 16 residues.